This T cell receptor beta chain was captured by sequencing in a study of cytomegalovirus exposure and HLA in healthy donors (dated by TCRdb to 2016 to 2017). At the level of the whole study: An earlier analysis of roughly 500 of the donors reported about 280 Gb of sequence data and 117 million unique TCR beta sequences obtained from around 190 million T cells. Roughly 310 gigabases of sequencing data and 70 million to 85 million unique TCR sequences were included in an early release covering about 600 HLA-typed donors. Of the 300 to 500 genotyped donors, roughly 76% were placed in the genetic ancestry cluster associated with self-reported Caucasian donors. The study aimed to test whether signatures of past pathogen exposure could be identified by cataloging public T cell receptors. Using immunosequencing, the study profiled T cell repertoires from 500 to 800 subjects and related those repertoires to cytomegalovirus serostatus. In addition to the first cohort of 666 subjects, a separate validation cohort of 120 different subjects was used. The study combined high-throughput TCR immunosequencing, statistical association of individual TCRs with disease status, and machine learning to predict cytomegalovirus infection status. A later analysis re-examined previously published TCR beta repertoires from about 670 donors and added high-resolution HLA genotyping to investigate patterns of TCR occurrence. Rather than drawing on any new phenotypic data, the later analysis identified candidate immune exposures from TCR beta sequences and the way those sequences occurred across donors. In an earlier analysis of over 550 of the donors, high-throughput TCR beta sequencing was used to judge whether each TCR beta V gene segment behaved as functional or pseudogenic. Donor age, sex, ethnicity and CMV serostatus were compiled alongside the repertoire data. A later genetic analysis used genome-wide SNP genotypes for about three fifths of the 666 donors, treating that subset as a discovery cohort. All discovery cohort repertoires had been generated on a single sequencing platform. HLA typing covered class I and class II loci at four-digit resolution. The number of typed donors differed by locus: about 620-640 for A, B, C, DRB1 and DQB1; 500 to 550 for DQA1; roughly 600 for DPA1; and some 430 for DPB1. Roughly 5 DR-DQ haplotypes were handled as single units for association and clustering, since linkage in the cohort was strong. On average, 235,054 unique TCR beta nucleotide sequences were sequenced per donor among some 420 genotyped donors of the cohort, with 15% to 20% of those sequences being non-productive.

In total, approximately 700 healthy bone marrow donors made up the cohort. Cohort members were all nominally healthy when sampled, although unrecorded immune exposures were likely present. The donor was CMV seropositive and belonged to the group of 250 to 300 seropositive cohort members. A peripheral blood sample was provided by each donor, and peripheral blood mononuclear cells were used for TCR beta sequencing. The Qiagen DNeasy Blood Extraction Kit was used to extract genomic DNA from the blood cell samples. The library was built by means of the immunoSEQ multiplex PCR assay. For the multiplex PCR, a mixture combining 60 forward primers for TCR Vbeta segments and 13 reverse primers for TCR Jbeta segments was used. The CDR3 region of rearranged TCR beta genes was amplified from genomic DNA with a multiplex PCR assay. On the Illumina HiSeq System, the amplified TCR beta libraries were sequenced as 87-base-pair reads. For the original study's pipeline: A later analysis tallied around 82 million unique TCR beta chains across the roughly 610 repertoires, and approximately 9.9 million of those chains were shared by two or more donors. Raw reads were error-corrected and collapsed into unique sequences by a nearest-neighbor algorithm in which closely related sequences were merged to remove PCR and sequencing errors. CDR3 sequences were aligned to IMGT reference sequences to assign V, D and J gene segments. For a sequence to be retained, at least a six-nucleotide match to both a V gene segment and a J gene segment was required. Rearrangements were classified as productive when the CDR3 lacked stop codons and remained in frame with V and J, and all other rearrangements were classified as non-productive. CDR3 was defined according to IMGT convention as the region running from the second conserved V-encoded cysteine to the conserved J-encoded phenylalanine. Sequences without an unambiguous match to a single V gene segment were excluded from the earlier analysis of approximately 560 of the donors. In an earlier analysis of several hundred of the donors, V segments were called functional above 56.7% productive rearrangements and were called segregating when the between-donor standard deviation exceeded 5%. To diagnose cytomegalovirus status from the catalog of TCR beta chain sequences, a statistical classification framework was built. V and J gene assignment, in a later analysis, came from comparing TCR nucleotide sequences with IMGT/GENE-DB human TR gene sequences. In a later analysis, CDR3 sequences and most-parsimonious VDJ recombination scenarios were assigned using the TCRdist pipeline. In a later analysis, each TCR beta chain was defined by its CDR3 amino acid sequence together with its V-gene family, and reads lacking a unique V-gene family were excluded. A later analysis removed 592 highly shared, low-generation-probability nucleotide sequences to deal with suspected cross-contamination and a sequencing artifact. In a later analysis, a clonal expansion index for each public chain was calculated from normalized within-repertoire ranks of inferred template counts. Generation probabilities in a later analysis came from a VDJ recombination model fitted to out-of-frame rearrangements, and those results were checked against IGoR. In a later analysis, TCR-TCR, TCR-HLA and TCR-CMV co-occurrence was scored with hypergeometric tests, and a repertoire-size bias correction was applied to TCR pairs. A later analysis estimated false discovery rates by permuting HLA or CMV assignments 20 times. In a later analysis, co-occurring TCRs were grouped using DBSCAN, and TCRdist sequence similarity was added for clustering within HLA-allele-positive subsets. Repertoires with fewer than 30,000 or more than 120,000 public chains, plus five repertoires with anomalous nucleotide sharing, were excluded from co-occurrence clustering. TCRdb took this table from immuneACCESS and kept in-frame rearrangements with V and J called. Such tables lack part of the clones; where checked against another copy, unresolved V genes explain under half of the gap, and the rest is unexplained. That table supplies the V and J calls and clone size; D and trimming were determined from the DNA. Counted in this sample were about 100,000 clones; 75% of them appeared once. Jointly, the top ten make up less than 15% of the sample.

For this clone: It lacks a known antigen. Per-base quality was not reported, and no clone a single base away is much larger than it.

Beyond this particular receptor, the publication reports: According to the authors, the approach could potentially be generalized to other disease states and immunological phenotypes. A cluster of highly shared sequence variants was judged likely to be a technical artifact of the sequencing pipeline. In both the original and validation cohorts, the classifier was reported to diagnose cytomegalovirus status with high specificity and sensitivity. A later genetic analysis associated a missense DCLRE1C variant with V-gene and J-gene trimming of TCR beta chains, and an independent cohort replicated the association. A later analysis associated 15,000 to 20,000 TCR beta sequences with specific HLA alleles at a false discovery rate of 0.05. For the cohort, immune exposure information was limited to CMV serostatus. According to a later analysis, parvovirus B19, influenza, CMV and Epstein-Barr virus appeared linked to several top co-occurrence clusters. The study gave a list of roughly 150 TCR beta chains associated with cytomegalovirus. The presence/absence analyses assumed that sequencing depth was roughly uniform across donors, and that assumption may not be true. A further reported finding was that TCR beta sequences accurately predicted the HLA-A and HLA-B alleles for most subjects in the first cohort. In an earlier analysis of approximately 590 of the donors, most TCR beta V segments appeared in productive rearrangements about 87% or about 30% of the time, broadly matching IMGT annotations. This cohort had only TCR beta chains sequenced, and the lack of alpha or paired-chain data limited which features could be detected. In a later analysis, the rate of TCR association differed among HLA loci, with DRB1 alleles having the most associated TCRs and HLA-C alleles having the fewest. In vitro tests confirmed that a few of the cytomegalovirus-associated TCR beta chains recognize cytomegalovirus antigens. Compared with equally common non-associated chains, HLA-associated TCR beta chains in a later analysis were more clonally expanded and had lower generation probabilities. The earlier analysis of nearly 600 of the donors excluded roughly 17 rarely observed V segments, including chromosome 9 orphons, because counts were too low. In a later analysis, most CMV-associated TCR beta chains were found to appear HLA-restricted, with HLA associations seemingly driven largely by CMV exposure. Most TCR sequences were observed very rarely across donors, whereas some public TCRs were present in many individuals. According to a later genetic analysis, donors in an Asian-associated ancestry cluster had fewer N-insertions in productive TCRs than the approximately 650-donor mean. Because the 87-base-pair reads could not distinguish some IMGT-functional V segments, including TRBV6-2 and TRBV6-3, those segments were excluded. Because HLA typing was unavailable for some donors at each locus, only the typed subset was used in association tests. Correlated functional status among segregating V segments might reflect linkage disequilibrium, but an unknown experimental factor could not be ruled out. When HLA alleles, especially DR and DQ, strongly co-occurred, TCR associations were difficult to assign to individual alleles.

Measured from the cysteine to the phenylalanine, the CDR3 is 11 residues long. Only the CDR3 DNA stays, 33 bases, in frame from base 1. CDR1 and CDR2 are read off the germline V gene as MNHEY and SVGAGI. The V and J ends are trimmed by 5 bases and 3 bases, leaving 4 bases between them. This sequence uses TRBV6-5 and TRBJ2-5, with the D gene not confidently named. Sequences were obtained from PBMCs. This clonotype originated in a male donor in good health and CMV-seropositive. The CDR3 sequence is CASSAKETQYF. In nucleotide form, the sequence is TGTGCCAGCAGTGCGAAAGAGACCCAGTACTTC.